This TCR beta chain was profiled in a study of neurological immune-mediated disorders. Study-level results: There were no CDR3 amino acid sequences shared by expanded clones across subjects, a result suggesting private repertoires in all groups.

Trimming took off 0 bases at V and 5 bases at J, with 17 bases between the two ends. The CDR3 length is 16 residues. The germline V gene has CDR1 SGDLS and CDR2 YYNGEE. Time point noted: longitudinal time-point 2. Unsorted libraries came from 2 million PBMCs stored at -80 °C. This clonotype has a count of ten or more. Its antigen is currently unknown. One entry per CDR3 protein results from TCRdb running MiXCR on the 5' RACE reads. The table records about 80,000 distinct CDR3 sequences, almost 6% of them present only once. The sequencing input was PBMCs. The receptor was derived from an older woman with multiple sclerosis. The chain carries TRBV9 and TRBJ2-5, with D uncertain. The CDR3 is CASSVELAEAWETQYF. Here the CDR3 DNA reads TGTGCCAGCAGCGTAGAGTTAGCCGAGGCATGGGAGACCCAGTACTTC.